A single sample gave rise to the 25 T cell receptor beta chains below, sequenced in a study of blood T cell repertoires in COVID-19. Repertoires were generated with immunoSEQ multiplex PCR, while TCRdb's copy carries only in-frame clones and drops some. The table records about 320,000 clones, around 90% of them present only once. Sequenced material: PBMCs or T cells enriched from blood (not recorded which). These TCRs come from a young man who had recovered from COVID-19.

V is TRBV15 and J is TRBJ1-2, with a possible D match to TRBD1 (5 bases). The CDR3 has 12 residues. Trimming cost V 0 bases and J 9 bases, with 8 bases left between them. Germline assignment: CDR1 LNHNV and CDR2 YYDKDF (reference sequence). This CDR3 reads CATSREGRSYTF. The CDR3 nucleotides are TGTGCCACCAGCAGAGAGGGGCGAAGCTACACCTTC.

The chain combines TRBV19 with TRBJ2-3; D is perhaps TRBD1 (6 bases). Between the trimmed V and J ends, which lost 5 bases and 1 base, there was a span of 16 bases. This CDR3 has 16 residues. Germline CDR1 reads LNHDA; CDR2 reads SQIVND (reference sequence). CDR3 sequence (DNA): TGTGCCAGTAGTTGGGGGTTCGAGGGGGGCACAGATACGCAGTATTTT. Protein product: CASSWGFEGGTDTQYF.

This chain links TRBV29-1 with TRBJ2-7; TRBD1 matches 9 bases. The germline CDR1 and CDR2 sequences are SQVTM and ANQGSEA. V shed 0 bases, J shed 5 bases, and the junction held 5 bases outside the gene matches. CDR3 size: 14 residues. CDR3 region: CSVEDTGQGDEQYF. The CDR3 DNA is TGCAGCGTTGAAGATACGGGACAGGGCGACGAGCAGTACTTC.

This chain connects TRBV6-5 to TRBJ2-5; 11 bases line up with TRBD2. CDR3 length equals 15 residues. V was pared by 6 bases and J by 1 base, with 4 bases of the junction left unmatched. Per germline, CDR1 MNHEY and CDR2 SVGAGI. The CDR3 DNA sequence: TGTGCCAGCAGAACTAGCGGGGGCTCCCAAGAGACCCAGTACTTC. Protein sequence: CASRTSGGSQETQYF.

The genes are TRBV5-1 and TRBJ2-7; D possibly corresponds to TRBD2 (5 bases). With 2 bases removed from V and 2 bases from J, the gap between germline ends came to 11 bases. The length of the CDR3 is 14 residues. Germline CDR1 is SGHRS and CDR2 is YFSETQ. CDR3 protein: CASSLDGIPYEQYF. The CDR3 region has the DNA TGCGCCAGCAGCTTAGACGGGATACCCTACGAGCAGTACTTC.

This chain uses TRBV3-1 (or the pseudogene TRBV3-2) with TRBJ2-2; TRBD2 aligns across 10 bases. The V gene's germline CDR1 is LGHDT and CDR2 YNNKEL (reference sequence). V was clipped by 1 base and J by 6 bases; unmatched bases: 11. CDR3 size: 18 residues. CDR3 nucleotides: TGTGCCAGCAGCCAAGTAATCACCGGGACTAGCGTCTCCGGGGAGCTGTTTTTT. Its translation is CASSQVITGTSVSGELFF.

V is TRBV3-1 (or the pseudogene TRBV3-2) and J is TRBJ2-5, with D possibly matching TRBD2 (6 bases). Germline CDR1 and CDR2: LGHDT and YNNKEL (reference sequence). Between the trimmed V and J ends, which lost 2 bases and 4 bases, there was a span of 11 bases. CDR3 size: 14 residues. For the CDR3, the DNA is TGTGCCAGCAGCCAAACAAATAGCGGAGAGACCCAGTACTTC. It yields the protein CASSQTNSGETQYF.

This clone was seen only once. The V call is TRBV9, the J call TRBJ1-1; 10 bases map to TRBD1. J was trimmed by 2 bases and V by 4 bases; bases with no gene match: 5. There are 15 residues in the CDR3. CDR1 SGDLS and CDR2 YYNGEE come from the germline V gene. The CDR3 bases are TGTGCCAGCAGCACCAGGACAGGGGGTAACACTGAAGCTTTCTTT. This encodes CASSTRTGGNTEAFF.

The chain employs TRBV2 and TRBJ2-1; D remains ambiguous. Germline V lookup: CDR1 SNHLY, CDR2 FYNNEI. The CDR3 runs 12 residues. Trimming took off 5 bases at V and 5 bases at J, with 7 bases between the two ends. DNA of the CDR3: TGTGCCAGCAGTACTGAAGACAATGAGCAGTTCTTC. As protein: CASSTEDNEQFF. Using reference TRBV2 and TRBJ2-1 for the parts outside the CDR3, the full variable domain is EPEVTQTPSHQVTQMGQEVILRCVPISNHLYFYWYRQILGQKVEFLVSFYNNEISEKSEIFDDQFSVERPDGSNFTLKIRSTKLEDSAMYFCASSTEDNEQFFGPGTRLTVL.

The rearrangement links TRBV7-8 to TRBJ2-1; maybe TRBD2 (6 bases). This CDR3 is built from 18 residues. Germline-derived CDR1 and CDR2 are SGHVS and FQNEAQ. Trimming removed 4 bases at V and 0 bases at J, with 19 bases between. DNA for the CDR3: TGTGCCAGCAGCTCGGGAGACACATCTGCGAGCTCCTACAATGAGCAGTTCTTC. It is translated as CASSSGDTSASSYNEQFF.

This rearrangement joins TRBV28 to TRBJ1-5, with a possible D match to TRBD1 (6 bases). This CDR3 spans 15 amino acids. The V gene lost 6 bases and the J gene lost 0 bases, with 12 bases spanning the gap. Germline V gene data show CDR1 as MDHEN and CDR2 as SYDVKM. CDR3 nucleotide sequence: TGTGCCAGCAGATTGAGGGGACATAGCAATCAGCCCCAGCATTTT. Encoded protein: CASRLRGHSNQPQHF.

This clone has just a few counts. The V and J genes are TRBV9 and TRBJ2-2; 10 nucleotides match TRBD2. The V gene end was trimmed by 1 base and the J gene end by 3 bases; junction bases not matched to a gene: 3. Per the germline V gene, CDR1 is SGDLS and CDR2 is YYNGEE. The CDR3 consists of 16 residues. CDR3 nucleotides: TGTGCCAGCAGCGTAAGCGGGGGGGGCTACACCGGGGAGCTGTTTTTT. This sequence encodes CASSVSGGGYTGELFF.

This clone occurred a few times. The chain joins TRBV24-1 to TRBJ1-6, with D unresolved. The CDR3 is 17 amino acids. CDR1 and CDR2 from the germline V gene are KGHDR and SFDVKD. Trimming cost V 4 bases and J 6 bases, with 18 bases left between them. CDR3 in DNA: TGTGCCACCAGTGACCCTCCCGAGAAACGCGGTAATTCACCCCTCCACTTT. It yields the protein CATSDPPEKRGNSPLHF.

J is TRBJ1-1 and V is TRBV28; maybe TRBD1 (5 bases). The CDR3 loop spans 13 amino acids. The germline V gene has CDR1 MDHEN and CDR2 SYDVKM. Deletions cut 2 bases from V and 4 bases from J, with 8 bases between. The DNA of the CDR3 is TGTGCCAGCAGTTTAGGGGCCGCCACTGAAGCTTTCTTT. Translation gives CASSLGAATEAFF.

The chain has TRBV19 and TRBJ2-7; D might be TRBD2 (5 bases). This CDR3 region has 14 residues. Per the germline V gene, CDR1 is LNHDA and CDR2 is SQIVND (reference sequence). Trimming shortened V by 1 base and J by 4 bases, and 11 bases separated the two germline ends. The CDR3 DNA follows: TGTGCCAGTAGTATAGGCGGGCGGATATACGAGCAGTACTTC. Encoded protein: CASSIGGRIYEQYF.

In this sample, this clone turned up a few times. The same CDR3 can be traced to other DNA sequences in this sample. The rearrangement links TRBV10-3 to TRBJ2-1; TRBD2 aligns across 9 bases. J gave up 3 bases and V 0 bases, and 6 bases lay outside the gene matches. The length of the CDR3 is 17 residues. Per germline, CDR1 ENHRY and CDR2 SYGVKD. CDR3 sequence: CAISESRASGDYNEQFF. CDR3 DNA: TGTGCCATCAGTGAGTCGAGGGCTAGCGGGGACTACAATGAGCAGTTCTTC.

This clone was seen a few times. The chain employs TRBV6-5 and TRBJ2-7; no reliable D call. Germline CDR1 MNHEY, CDR2 SVGAGI. CDR3 length equals 13 residues. V was cut by 4 bases and J by 4 bases, with 11 bases left in between. The CDR3 reads CASSLYQAYEQYF. CDR3 in DNA: TGTGCCAGCAGTTTGTACCAGGCTTACGAGCAGTACTTC.

In DNA, the CDR3 is TGTGCCAGTAGACTAGCGGAAAACAATGAGCAGTTCTTC. As protein: CASRLAENNEQFF. The chain combines TRBV2 with TRBJ2-1; 9 bases line up with TRBD2. CDR1 is SNHLY, CDR2 FYNNEI, per germline. The CDR3 totals 13 residues. J was trimmed by 5 bases and V by 9 bases; bases with no gene match: 5.

The rearrangement uses TRBV29-1 and TRBJ2-1; no firm D call. V dropped 5 bases and J dropped 4 bases, with 9 bases sitting between them. There are 12 residues in the CDR3. In germline, CDR1 is SQVTM, CDR2 ANQGSEA. This chain's CDR3 is CSVPSQYNEQFF. The CDR3 DNA reads TGCAGCGTTCCCAGTCAGTACAATGAGCAGTTCTTC.

This clone was picked up one time. The chain couples TRBV28 to TRBJ2-1, with TRBD2 identical over 7 bases. Losses at the gene ends were 6 bases for V and 5 bases for J; bases not matched to a gene: 10. Germline values: CDR1 MDHEN, CDR2 SYDVKM. The CDR3 covers 15 residues. CDR3 residues: CASSSGGWVDNEQFF. CDR3 nucleotides: TGTGCCAGCAGCTCCGGGGGGTGGGTTGACAATGAGCAGTTCTTC.

The gene calls are TRBV15 and TRBJ1-5, with D uncertain. The CDR3 is 15 amino acids. Germline CDR1 is LNHNV and CDR2 is YYDKDF (reference sequence). V shed 1 base and J shed 7 bases, with 14 bases lying between them. The CDR3 bases are TGTGCCACCAGCAGAGTTCGCACAGCGGGGCAGCCCCAGCATTTT. Residues: CATSRVRTAGQPQHF.

The chain couples TRBV23-1 to TRBJ1-6; possibly TRBD1 for D (5 bases). TRBV23-1 belongs to the ORF category, with a function that is uncertain. The CDR3 extends over 17 amino acids. V dropped 2 bases and J dropped 7 bases, with 18 bases sitting between them. CDR3 sequence reads: CASSQEDILLENSPLHF. CDR3 sequence (DNA): TGCGCCAGCAGTCAAGAGGACATCCTTTTAGAGAATTCACCCCTCCACTTT.

The chain is built from TRBV9 and TRBJ2-2; a weak D match, TRBD1 (6 bases). CDR3 length equals 16 residues. Germline V gives CDR1 SGDLS, CDR2 YYNGEE. Trimming removed 1 base from V and 6 bases from J, with 16 bases in between. In DNA form, the CDR3 reads TGTGCCAGCAGCGTAACTTGGGGGAAGGGGGCCGGGGAGCTGTTTTTT. It translates to CASSVTWGKGAGELFF.

The chain combines TRBV7-8 with TRBJ1-1; D is unclear. This CDR3 spans 15 amino acids. V was clipped by 5 bases and J by 1 base, with 14 bases between them. Germline CDR1 is SGHVS and CDR2 is FQNEAQ. For the CDR3, the DNA is TGTGCCAGCAGCCGGTGGGAGCGGCGGAACACTGAAGCTTTCTTT. Translated, it gives CASSRWERRNTEAFF. The full variable domain, its missing parts supplied by reference TRBV7-8 and TRBJ1-1, is GAGVSQSPRYKVAKRGQDVALRCDPISGHVSLFWYQQALGQGPEFLTYFQNEAQLDKSGLPSDRFFAERPEGSVSTLKIQRTQQEDSAVYLCASSRWERRNTEAFFGQGTRLTVV.

This chain connects TRBV19 to TRBJ1-2; possibly TRBD1 for D (6 bases). CDR1 and CDR2 from the germline V gene are LNHDA and SQIVND (reference sequence). Between the trimmed V and J ends, which lost 3 bases and 4 bases, there was a span of 15 bases. CDR3 length: 15 residues. Here the CDR3 reads CASSISRDKLYGYTF. The CDR3 DNA reads as TGTGCCAGTAGTATCTCCCGGGACAAACTCTATGGCTACACCTTC.